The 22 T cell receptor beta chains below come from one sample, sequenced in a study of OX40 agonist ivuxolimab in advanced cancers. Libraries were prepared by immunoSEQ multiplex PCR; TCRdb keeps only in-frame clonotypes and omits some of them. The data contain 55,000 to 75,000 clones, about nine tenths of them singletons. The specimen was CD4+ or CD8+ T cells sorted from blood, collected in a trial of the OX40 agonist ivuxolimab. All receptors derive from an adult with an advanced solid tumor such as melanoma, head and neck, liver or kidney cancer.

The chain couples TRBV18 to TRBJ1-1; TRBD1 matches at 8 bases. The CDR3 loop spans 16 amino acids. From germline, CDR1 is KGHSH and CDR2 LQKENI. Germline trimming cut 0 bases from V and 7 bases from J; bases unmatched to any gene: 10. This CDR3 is CASSPPAGGLKGEAFF. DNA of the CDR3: TGTGCCAGCTCACCACCGGCAGGGGGCTTGAAGGGTGAAGCTTTCTTT.

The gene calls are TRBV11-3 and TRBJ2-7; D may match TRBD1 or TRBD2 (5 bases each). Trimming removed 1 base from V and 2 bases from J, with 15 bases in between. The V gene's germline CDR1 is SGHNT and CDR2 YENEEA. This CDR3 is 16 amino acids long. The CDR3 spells CASSLVYRDGAYEQYF. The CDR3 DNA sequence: TGTGCCAGCAGCTTAGTCTACCGGGACGGAGCCTACGAGCAGTACTTC. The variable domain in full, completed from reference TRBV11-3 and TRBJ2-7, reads EAGVVQSPRYKIIEKKQPVAFWCNPISGHNTLYWYLQNLGQGPELLIRYENEEAVDDSQLPKDRFSAERLKGVDSTLKIQPAELGDSAVYLCASSLVYRDGAYEQYFGPGTRLTVT.

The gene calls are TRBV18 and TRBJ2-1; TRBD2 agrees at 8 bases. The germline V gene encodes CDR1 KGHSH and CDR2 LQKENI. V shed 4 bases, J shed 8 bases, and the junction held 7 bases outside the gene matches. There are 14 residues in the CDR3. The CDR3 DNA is TGTGCCAGCTCACTAGTTAGCGGGACTGATGAGCAGTTCTTC. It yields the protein CASSLVSGTDEQFF.

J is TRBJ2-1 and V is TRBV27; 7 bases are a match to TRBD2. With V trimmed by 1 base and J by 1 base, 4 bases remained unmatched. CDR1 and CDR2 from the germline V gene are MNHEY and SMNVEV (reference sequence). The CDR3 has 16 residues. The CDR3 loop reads CASSLYAGASYNEQFF. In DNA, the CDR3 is TGTGCCAGCAGTTTATATGCGGGAGCATCCTACAATGAGCAGTTCTTC.

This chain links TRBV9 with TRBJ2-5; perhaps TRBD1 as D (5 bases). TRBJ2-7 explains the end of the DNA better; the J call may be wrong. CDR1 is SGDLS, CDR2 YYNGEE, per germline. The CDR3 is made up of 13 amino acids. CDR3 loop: CASSPTTVNEQYF. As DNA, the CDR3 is TGTGCCAGCAGCCCCACGACAGTCAACGAGCAGTACTTC.

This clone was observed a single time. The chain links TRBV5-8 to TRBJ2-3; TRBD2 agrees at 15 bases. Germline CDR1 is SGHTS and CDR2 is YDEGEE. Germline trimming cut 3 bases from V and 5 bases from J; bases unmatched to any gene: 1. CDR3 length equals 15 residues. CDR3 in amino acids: CASSWGLAGGDTQYF. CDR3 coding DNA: TGTGCCAGCAGCTGGGGACTAGCGGGAGGAGATACGCAGTATTTT.

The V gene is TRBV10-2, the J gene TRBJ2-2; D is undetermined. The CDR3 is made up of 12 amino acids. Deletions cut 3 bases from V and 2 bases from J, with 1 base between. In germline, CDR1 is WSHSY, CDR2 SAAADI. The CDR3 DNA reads TGCGCCAGCAGTGAAAACACCGGGGAGCTGTTTTTT. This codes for CASSENTGELFF.

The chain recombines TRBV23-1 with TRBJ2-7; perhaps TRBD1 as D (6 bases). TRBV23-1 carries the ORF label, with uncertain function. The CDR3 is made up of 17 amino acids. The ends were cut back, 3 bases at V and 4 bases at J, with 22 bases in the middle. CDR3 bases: TGCGCCAGCAGTCACCCCGGAATGAGGGGACAAGGTTACGAGCAGTACTTC. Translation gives CASSHPGMRGQGYEQYF.

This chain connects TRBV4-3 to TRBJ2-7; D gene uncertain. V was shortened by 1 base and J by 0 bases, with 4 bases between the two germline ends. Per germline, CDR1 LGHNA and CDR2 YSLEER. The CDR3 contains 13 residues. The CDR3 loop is CASSQVGSYEQYF. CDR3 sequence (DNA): TGCGCCAGCAGCCAAGTCGGCTCCTACGAGCAGTACTTC.

The DNA for the CDR3 is TGTGCCAGCAGCGTAGATCAGGACGGATACACCGGGGAGCTGTTTTTT. It is translated as CASSVDQDGYTGELFF. The V gene is TRBV9, the J gene TRBJ2-2; D not resolved. The CDR3 consists of 16 residues. Germline V gene lookup returns CDR1 SGDLS and CDR2 YYNGEE. The germline V and J ends were trimmed by 0 bases and 3 bases, with 12 bases remaining between them. The variable domain in full, completed from reference TRBV9 and TRBJ2-2, reads DSGVTQTPKHLITATGQRVTLRCSPRSGDLSVYWYQQSLDQGLQFLIQYYNGEERAKGNILERFSAQQFPDLHSELNLSSLELGDSALYFCASSVDQDGYTGELFFGEGSRLTVL.

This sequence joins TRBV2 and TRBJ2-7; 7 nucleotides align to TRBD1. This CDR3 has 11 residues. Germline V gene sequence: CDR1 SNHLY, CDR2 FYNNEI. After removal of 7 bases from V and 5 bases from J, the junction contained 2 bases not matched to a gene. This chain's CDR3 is CASIDRDEQYF. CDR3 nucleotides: TGTGCCAGCATCGACAGGGACGAGCAGTACTTC.

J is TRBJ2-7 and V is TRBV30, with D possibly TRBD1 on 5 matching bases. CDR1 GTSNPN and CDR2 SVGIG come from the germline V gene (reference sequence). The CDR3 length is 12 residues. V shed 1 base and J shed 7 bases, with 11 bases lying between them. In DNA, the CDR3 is TGTGCCTGGAGTGAGGCAGGGTTGGAGCAGTACTTC. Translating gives CAWSEAGLEQYF.

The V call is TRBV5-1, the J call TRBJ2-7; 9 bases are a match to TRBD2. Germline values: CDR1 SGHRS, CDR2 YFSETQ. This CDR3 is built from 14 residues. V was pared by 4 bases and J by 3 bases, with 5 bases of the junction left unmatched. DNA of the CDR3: TGCGCCAGCAGCCCGACTAGCGGATACTACGAGCAGTACTTC. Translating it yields CASSPTSGYYEQYF.

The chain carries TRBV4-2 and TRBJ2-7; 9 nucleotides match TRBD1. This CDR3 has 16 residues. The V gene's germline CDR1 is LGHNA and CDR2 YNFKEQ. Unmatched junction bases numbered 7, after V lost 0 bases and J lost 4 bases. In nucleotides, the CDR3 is TGTGCCAGCAGCCAAGATGGGACAGGGATTTTTTACGAGCAGTACTTC. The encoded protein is CASSQDGTGIFYEQYF.

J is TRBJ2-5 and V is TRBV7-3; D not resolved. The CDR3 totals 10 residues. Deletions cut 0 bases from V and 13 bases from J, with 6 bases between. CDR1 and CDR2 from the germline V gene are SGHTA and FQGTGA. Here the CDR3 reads CASSLTLRYF. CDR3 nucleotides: TGTGCCAGCAGCTTAACGTTAAGGTACTTC.

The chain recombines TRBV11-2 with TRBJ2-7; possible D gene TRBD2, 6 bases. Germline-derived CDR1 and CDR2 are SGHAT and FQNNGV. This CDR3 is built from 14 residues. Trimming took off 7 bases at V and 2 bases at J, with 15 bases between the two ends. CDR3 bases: TGTGCCAGCACCCCGTTAGGGGAGGCCTACGAGCAGTACTTC. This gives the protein CASTPLGEAYEQYF.

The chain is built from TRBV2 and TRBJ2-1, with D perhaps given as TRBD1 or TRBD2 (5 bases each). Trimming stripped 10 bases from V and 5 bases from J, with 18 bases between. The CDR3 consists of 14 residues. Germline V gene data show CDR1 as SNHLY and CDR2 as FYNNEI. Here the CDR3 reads CATEGRPKDNEQFF. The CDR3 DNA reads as TGTGCCACCGAGGGACGCCCGAAAGACAATGAGCAGTTCTTC.

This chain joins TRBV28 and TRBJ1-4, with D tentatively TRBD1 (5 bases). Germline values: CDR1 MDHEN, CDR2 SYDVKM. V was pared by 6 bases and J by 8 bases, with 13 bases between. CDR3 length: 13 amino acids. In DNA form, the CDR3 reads TGTGCCAGCAGCTCAGTGGAGGGGGAAAAACTGTTTTTT. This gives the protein CASSSVEGEKLFF.

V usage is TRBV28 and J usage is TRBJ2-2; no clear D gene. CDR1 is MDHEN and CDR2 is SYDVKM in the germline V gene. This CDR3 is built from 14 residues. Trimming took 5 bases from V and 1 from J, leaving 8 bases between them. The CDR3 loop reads CASSRTLNTGELFF. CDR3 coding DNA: TGTGCCAGCAGTCGAACACTGAACACCGGGGAGCTGTTTTTT.

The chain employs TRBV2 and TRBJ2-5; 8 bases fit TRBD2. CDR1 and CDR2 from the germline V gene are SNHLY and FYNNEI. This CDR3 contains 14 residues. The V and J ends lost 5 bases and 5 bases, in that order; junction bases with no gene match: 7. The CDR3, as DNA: TGTGCCAGCAGTCAACTAGCGGACGGGGAGACCCAGTACTTC. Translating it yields CASSQLADGETQYF.

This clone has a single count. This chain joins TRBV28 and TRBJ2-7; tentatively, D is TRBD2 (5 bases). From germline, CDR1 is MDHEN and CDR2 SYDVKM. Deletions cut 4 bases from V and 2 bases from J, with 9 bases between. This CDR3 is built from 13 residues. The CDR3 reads CASSWTGTYEQYF. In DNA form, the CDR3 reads TGTGCCAGCAGTTGGACGGGGACCTACGAGCAGTACTTC.

The CDR3 protein is CASSQERRETDTQYF. The CDR3 DNA follows: TGCGCCAGCAGCCAAGAACGGCGGGAGACAGATACGCAGTATTTT. The V call is TRBV4-1, the J call TRBJ2-3, with 7 bases aligning to TRBD2. The CDR3 length is 15 residues. Germline lookup yields CDR1 MGHRA and CDR2 YSYEKL. J was trimmed by 3 bases and V by 0 bases; bases with no gene match: 3.